The present entry profiles one TCR beta chain with its context. The target antigen is unknown. The source of the sample is a study of CD4 T cells in relation to SARS-CoV-2 and coronaviruses. Whole-study context: PBMCs were cultured with antigen for about eleven days before TCR beta sequencing.

General observations from the study: No donor gave both pre-pandemic and post-infection samples.

CDR1 is SGHRS, CDR2 YFSETQ, per germline. Trimming at V came to 1 base and at J to 2 bases, leaving 5 bases not matched to a gene. This CDR3 contains 17 residues. The method was immunoSEQ multiplex PCR; TCRdb's version includes in-frame clones alone and lacks a portion of them. The repertoire has about 20,000 clones, roughly 66% of them found once; the top ten carry approximately 11%. Unexposed donor CD4+ T cells date from about 2010-2018, before the COVID-19 pandemic. Isolation of CD4+ T cells took place after approximately 10 days in culture. Approximately 1.9 million PBMCs per well were cultured with about 9.8 IU/ml IL-2.

Sequenced material: CD4+ T cells from PBMCs, cultured in vitro. The TCR comes from a human donor in good health. V is TRBV5-1 and J is TRBJ2-5, with TRBD2 identical over 13 bases. DNA for the CDR3: TGCGCCAGCAGCTTGCGACTAGCGGGGGGTTGGCAAGAGACCCAGTACTTC. This gives the protein CASSLRLAGGWQETQYF.